This is a list of T cell receptor beta chains from one sample in a study of CD8+ T cells in alopecia areata. Here immunoSEQ multiplex PCR was the method, and the copy in TCRdb shows in-frame clones only, minus some. The sample includes 100,000 to 150,000 clones, about 46% of them seen just once. Sequencing used NKG2D-low CD8+ T cells sorted from blood. The source of these receptors is a human donor with alopecia areata. The conserved cysteine and the conserved F or W are not part of the CDR3 here. The D gene is left open where the match is weak. Part of the rows lack a size; the others show once, few, many or a class for expanded clones.

TRBJ2-1 | NA | TRBV11-2 | NA | ASSFVMLAPNEQF
TRBJ1-2 | NA | TRBV27 | NA | ASSMATNYGYT
TRBJ1-6 | NA | TRBV5-6 | few | ASSVGTHSPLH
TRBJ2-5 | TRBD1 | TRBV2 | NA | ASSAPGTGISIGQETQY
TRBJ2-1 | NA | TRBV29-1 | NA | SGWWDEQF
TRBJ1-2 | TRBD1 | TRBV29-1 | NA | SVPGQGDYYGYT
TRBJ1-1 | NA | TRBV29-1 | few | SVDGQYEAF
TRBJ2-6 | NA | TRBV19 | few | ASSIAGANVLT
TRBJ2-1 | TRBD2 | TRBV29-1 | NA | SVGPRDYLYNEQF
TRBJ2-7 | NA | TRBV9 | NA | ASSPATAYEQY
TRBJ2-7 | NA | TRBV27 | NA | ASSPRQLNYEQY
TRBJ2-7 | NA | TRBV2 | few | ASNPRTDYEQY
TRBJ2-3 | NA | TRBV7-9 | few | ASTHTTSVAQY
TRBJ2-5 | NA | TRBV6-6 | few | ASTRHEQETQY
TRBJ1-2 | TRBD1 | TRBV29-1 | few | SVPTDRGSYGYT
TRBJ2-7 | NA | TRBV29-1 | NA | SVEVRNYEQY
TRBJ2-7 | TRBD2 | TRBV29-1 | NA | SVEGAILAGGPSGPYEQY